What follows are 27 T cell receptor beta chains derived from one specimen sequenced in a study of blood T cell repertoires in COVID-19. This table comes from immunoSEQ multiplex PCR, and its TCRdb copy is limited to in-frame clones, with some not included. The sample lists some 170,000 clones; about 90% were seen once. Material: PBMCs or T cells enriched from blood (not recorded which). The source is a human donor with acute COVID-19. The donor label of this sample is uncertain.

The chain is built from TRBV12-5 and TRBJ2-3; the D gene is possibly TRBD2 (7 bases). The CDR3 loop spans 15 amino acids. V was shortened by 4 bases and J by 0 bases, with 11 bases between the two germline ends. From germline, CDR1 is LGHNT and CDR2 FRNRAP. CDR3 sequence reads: CASGWAGASTDTQYF. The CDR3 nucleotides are TGTGCTAGTGGTTGGGCGGGGGCTAGCACAGATACGCAGTATTTT.

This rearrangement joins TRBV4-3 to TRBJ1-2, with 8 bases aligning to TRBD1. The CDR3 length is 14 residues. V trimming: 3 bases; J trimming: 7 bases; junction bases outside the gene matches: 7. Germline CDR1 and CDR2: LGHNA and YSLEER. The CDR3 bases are TGCGCCAGCAGCCATGAACAGGGGGTGCGTGGCTACACCTTC. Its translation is CASSHEQGVRGYTF.

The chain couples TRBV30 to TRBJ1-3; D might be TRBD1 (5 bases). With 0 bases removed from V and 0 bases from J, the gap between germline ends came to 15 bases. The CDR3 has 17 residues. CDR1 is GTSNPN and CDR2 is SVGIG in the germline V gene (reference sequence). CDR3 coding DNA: TGTGCCTGGAGTGTACGGGGGGGTCCGATCTCTGGAAACACCATATATTTT. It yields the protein CAWSVRGGPISGNTIYF.

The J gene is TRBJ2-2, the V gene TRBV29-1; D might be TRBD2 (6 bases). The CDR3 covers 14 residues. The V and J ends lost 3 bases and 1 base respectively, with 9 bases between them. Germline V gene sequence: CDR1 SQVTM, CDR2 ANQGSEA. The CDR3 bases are TGCAGCGTTGAGCCTAGCGAGAACACCGGGGAGCTGTTTTTT. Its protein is CSVEPSENTGELFF.

CDR3: CASSQDRQGAWDTQYF. The CDR3 region has the DNA TGCGCCAGCAGCCAAGATCGACAGGGGGCTTGGGATACGCAGTATTTT. V and J are TRBV4-1 and TRBJ2-3; 10 positions agree with TRBD1. Germline V gene sequence: CDR1 MGHRA, CDR2 YSYEKL. The CDR3 covers 16 residues. Trimming cost V 0 bases and J 6 bases; bases outside gene matches: 6.

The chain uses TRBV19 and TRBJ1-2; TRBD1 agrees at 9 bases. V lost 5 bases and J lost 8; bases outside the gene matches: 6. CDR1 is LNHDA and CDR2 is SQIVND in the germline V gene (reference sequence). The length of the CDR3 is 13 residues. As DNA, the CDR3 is TGTGCCAGTAGTGCTGGACAGGGGAACGGCTACACCTTC. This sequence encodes CASSAGQGNGYTF.

In DNA form, the CDR3 reads TGTGCCAGCAGCCAAACCGGGACAGGTTACAATGAGCAGTTCTTC. Amino acids: CASSQTGTGYNEQFF. The rearrangement uses TRBV2 and TRBJ2-1; the match to TRBD1 covers 8 bases. The CDR3 is 15 amino acids. The germline gives CDR1 SNHLY, CDR2 FYNNEI. Trimming took 6 bases from V and 4 from J; bases not matched to a gene: 8. Variable domain in full (rest from reference TRBV2 and TRBJ2-1): EPEVTQTPSHQVTQMGQEVILRCVPISNHLYFYWYRQILGQKVEFLVSFYNNEISEKSEIFDDQFSVERPDGSNFTLKIRSTKLEDSAMYFCASSQTGTGYNEQFFGPGTRLTVL.

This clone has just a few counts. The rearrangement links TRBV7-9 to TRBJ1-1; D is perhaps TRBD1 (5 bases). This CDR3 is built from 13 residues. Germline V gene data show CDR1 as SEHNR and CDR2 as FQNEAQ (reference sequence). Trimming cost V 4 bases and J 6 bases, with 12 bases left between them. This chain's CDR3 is CASSSREGPEAFF. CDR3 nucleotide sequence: TGTGCCAGCAGCTCCAGGGAAGGCCCTGAAGCTTTCTTT.

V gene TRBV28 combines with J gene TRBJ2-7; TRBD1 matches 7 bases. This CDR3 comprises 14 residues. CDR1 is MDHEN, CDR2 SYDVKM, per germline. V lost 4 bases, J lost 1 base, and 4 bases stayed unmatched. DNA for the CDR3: TGTGCCAGCAGTTCCATGACAGGGTCCTACGAGCAGTACTTC. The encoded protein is CASSSMTGSYEQYF.

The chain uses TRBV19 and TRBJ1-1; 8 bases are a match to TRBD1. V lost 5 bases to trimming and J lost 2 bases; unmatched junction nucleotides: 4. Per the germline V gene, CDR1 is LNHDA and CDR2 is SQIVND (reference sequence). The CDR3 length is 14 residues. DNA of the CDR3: TGTGCCAGTAGTTCCGGACAGGGAAACACTGAAGCTTTCTTT. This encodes CASSSGQGNTEAFF. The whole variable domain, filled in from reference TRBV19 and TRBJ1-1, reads DGGITQSPKYLFRKEGQNVTLSCEQNLNHDAMYWYRQDPGQGLRLIYYSQIVNDFQKGDIAEGYSVSREKKESFPLTVTSAQKNPTAFYLCASSSGQGNTEAFFGQGTRLTVV.

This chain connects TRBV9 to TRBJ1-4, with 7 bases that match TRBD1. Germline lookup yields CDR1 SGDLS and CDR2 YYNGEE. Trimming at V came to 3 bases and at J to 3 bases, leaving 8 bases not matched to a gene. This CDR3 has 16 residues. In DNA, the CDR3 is TGTGCCAGCAGCGCCAGACAGGGAACAGCTAATGAAAAACTGTTTTTT. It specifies CASSARQGTANEKLFF. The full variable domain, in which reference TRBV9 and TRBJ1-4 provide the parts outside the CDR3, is DSGVTQTPKHLITATGQRVTLRCSPRSGDLSVYWYQQSLDQGLQFLIQYYNGEERAKGNILERFSAQQFPDLHSELNLSSLELGDSALYFCASSARQGTANEKLFFGSGTQLSVL.

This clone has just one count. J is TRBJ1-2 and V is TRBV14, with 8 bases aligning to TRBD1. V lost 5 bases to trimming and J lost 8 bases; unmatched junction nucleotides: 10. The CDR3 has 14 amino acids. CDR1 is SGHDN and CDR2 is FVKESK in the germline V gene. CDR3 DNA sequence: TGTGCCAGCAGCTCCCGGACAGGGACTATCGGCTACACCTTC. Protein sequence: CASSSRTGTIGYTF.

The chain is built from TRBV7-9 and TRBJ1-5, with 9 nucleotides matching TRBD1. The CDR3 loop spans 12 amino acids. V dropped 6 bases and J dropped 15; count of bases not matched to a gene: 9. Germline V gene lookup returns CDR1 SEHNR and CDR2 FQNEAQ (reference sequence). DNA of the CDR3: TGTGCCAGCAGGTTACAGGGGGCCTGGGGGCATTTT. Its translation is CASRLQGAWGHF. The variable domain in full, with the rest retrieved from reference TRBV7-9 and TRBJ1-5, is DTGVSQNPRHKITKRGQNVTFRCDPISEHNRLYWYRQTLGQGPEFLTYFQNEAQLEKSRLLSDRFSAERPKGSFSTLEIQRTEQGDSAMYLCASRLQGAWGHFGDGTRLSIL.

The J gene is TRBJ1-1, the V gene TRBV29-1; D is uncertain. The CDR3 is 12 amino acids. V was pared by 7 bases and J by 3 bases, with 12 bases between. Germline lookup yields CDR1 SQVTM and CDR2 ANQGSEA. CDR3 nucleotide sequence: TGCAGCGCTCAAAACCGGGACACTGAAGCTTTCTTT. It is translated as CSAQNRDTEAFF.

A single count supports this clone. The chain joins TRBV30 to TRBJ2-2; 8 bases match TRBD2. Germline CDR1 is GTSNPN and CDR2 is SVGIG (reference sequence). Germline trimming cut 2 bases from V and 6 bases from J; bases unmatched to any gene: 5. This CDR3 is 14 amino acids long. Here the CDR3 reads CAWSPGTRAGELFF. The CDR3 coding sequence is TGTGCCTGGAGTCCCGGGACTAGGGCCGGGGAGCTGTTTTTT.

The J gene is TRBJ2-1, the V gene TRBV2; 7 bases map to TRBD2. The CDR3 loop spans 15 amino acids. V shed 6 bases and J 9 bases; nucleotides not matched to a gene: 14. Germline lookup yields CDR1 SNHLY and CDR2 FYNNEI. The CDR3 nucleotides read TGTGCCAGCAGATCCCACAGGAATGGGGAGGGTGAGCAGTTCTTC. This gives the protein CASRSHRNGEGEQFF.

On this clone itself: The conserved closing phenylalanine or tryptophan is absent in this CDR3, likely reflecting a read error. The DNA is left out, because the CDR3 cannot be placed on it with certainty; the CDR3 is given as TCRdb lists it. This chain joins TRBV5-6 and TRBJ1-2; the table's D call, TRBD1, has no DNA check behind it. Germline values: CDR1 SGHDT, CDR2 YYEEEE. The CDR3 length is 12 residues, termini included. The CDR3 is CASSFTVRTRTG.

The CDR3 region has the DNA TGTGCCAGTAGTATAGTGGGACAGGGAATCTACGAGCAGTACTTC. Translation: CASSIVGQGIYEQYF. The genes are TRBV19 and TRBJ2-7; 9 positions match TRBD1. CDR1 and CDR2 from the germline V gene are LNHDA and SQIVND (reference sequence). CDR3 size: 15 residues. V lost 1 base and J lost 3; bases outside the gene matches: 4.

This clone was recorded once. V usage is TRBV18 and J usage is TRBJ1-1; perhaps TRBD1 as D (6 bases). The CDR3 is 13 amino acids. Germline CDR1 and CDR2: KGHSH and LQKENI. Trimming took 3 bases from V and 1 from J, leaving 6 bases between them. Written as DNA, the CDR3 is TGTGCCAGCTCACCCAGGGGGAACACTGAAGCTTTCTTT. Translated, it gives CASSPRGNTEAFF.

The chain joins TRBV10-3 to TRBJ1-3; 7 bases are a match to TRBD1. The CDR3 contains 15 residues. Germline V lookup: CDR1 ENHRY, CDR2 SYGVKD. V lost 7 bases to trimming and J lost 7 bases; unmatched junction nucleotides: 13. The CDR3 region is CAITSDRSIWNTIYF. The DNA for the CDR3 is TGTGCCATCACCTCGGACAGGTCCATTTGGAACACCATATATTTT.

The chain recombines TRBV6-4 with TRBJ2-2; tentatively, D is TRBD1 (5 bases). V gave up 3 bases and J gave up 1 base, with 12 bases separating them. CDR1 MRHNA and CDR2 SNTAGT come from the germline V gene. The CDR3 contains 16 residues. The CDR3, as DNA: TGTGCCAGCAGTGAACAGGCGTCCCAGAACACCGGGGAGCTGTTTTTT. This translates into CASSEQASQNTGELFF.

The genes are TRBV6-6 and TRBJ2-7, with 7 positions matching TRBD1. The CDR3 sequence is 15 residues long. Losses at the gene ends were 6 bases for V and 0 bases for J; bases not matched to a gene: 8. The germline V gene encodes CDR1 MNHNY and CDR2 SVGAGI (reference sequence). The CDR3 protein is CASSPTGAGSYEQYF. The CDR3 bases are TGTGCCAGCAGCCCTACAGGGGCCGGCTCCTACGAGCAGTACTTC.

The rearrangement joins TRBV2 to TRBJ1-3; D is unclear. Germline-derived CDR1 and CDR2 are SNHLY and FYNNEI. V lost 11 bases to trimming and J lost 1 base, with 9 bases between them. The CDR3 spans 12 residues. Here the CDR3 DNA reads TGTGCCGGAGGGTTATCTGGAAACACCATATATTTT. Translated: CAGGLSGNTIYF. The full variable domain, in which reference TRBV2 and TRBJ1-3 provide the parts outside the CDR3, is EPEVTQTPSHQVTQMGQEVILRCVPISNHLYFYWYRQILGQKVEFLVSFYNNEISEKSEIFDDQFSVERPDGSNFTLKIRSTKLEDSAMYFCAGGLSGNTIYFGEGSWLTVV.

DNA for the CDR3: TGTGCCTGGAACCGCGGGGCTGGCACAGATACGCAGTATTTT. Translating it yields CAWNRGAGTDTQYF. This chain joins TRBV30 and TRBJ2-3; possible D gene TRBD2, 6 bases. This CDR3 is 14 amino acids long. The germline V gene has CDR1 GTSNPN and CDR2 SVGIG (reference sequence). Between the trimmed V and J ends, which lost 4 bases and 1 base, there was a span of 12 bases.

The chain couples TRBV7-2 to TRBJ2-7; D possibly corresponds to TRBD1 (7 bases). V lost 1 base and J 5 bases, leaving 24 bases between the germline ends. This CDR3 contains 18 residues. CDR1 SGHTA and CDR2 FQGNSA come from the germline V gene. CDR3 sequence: CASSLEQGGISLRNEQYF. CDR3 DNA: TGTGCCAGCAGCTTAGAGCAGGGGGGCATCAGCCTAAGAAACGAGCAGTACTTC.

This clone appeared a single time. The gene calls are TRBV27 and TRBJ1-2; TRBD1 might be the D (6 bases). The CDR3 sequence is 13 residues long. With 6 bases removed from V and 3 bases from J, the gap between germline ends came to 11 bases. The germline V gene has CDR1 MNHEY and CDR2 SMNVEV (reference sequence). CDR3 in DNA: TGTGCCAGCAGCGACCAGGGGTACTATGGCTACACCTTC. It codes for CASSDQGYYGYTF.

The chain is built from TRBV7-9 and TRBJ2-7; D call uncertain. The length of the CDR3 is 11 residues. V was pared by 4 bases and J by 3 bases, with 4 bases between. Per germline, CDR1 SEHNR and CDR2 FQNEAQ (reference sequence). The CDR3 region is CASSSDYEQYF. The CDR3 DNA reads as TGTGCCAGCAGCTCAGACTACGAGCAGTACTTC.